One T cell receptor (beta chain) is described in this entry. The clone's antigen remains unknown. Base qualities are not provided; no much larger clone lies one nucleotide away. CDR1 and CDR2 were assigned from the germline V gene as SGHRS and YFSETQ. At the junction V is shortened by 8 bases and J by 0 bases; bases outside the gene matches: 11. The CDR3 starts with the cysteine, ends with the phenylalanine, and has 16 residues. Of the read, only the CDR3 DNA is kept; its 48 bases are in frame from base 1. This record comes from a study of blood T cell repertoires in COVID-19 (dated by TCRdb to the early 2020s). Background for the entire study: Samples from collaborators originated in the United States, Italy and Spain and spanned both the acute and convalescent phases of COVID-19. Nearly every sample came with metadata listing a de-identified subject ID, COVID-19 status, age in years and sex. The repertoires were made available in a free public database intended to serve as a resource for research on the immune response to SARS-CoV-2. Samples came from the ongoing ImmuneRACE study (first 160 participants) plus 1,254 subjects from 6 global collaborators. Where HLA class I and class II types were available, the types were taken from metadata supplied by the sample provider, not from assay-based typing. Deeply sampled blood TCRbeta repertoires from subjects exposed to, actively infected with, or recovered from COVID-19 were included in the dataset. The prospective study material was composed of cDNA or gDNA derived from T cells, B-cell-depleted T cells, or PBMCs.

TCRbeta CDR3 regions were amplified from genomic DNA by means of the immunoSEQ Assay, a bias-controlled multiplex PCR. Under the source paper's analysis protocol: Nucleated cell counts per sample were estimated from amplification of reference gene primers within the assay. Sequence reads were collapsed and filtered to measure the absolute abundance of every unique TCRbeta CDR3 rearrangement. For each sample, productive Simpson clonality was calculated as the square root of Simpson's diversity index over productive rearrangements. This is the immuneACCESS table as TCRdb keeps it, with only in-frame sequences that have V and J called. A part of the clones is gone; compared with another copy, unresolved V genes explain less than half, and the rest is unexplained. V, J and clone size derive from that table, while D and trimming were established from the DNA sequence. For this sample there are approximately 150,000 clones; 80% appear just once. Jointly, the top ten make up 3% to 4.5% of the sample.

The investigation overall reported the following: How much clinical and demographic metadata was included differed by source and by participant, and the metadata was provided uncurated.

A second Seattle source provided samples from volunteer blood donors who had recovered from COVID-19. The collaborating institutions used their own protocols to collect whole blood in K2EDTA tubes. Collaborator samples were shipped for TCRbeta analysis as frozen whole blood, isolated PBMCs, or DNA extracted from either sample type. This chain is built from TRBV5-1 and TRBJ2-1, with 7 bases in between that match TRBD2. The TCR was taken from a man in his 70s who had recovered from COVID-19. The material sequenced was peripheral blood. The sequenced DNA is TGCGCCAGTCGGGGGGTAGCGGCGACCTCCTACAATGAGCAGTTCTTC. Translated, it reads CASRGVAATSYNEQFF.